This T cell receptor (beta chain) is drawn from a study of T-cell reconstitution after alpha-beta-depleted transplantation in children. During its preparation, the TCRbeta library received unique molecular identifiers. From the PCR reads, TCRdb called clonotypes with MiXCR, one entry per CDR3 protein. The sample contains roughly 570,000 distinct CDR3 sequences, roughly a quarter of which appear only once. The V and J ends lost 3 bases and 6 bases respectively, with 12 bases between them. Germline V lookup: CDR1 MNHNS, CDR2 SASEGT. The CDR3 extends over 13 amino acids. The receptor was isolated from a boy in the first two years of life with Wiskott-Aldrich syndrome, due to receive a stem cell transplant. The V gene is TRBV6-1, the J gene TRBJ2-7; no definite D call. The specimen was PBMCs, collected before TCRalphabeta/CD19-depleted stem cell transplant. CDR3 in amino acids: CASSEYLESEQYF. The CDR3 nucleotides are TGTGCCAGCAGTGAGTATCTTGAAAGCGAGCAGTACTTC.